This T cell receptor (beta chain) emerged from a study of beta chain features in type 1 diabetes. Expressed TCRB transcripts were sequenced after all isolated RNA was converted to cDNA. Only in-frame clones appear in the TCRdb table, and some are missing; sequencing was by immunoSEQ multiplex PCR. The data contain approximately 84,000 clones, under 35% of them singletons. Via the markers CD45RO/CCR7/CD25/CD127/CD95/CD27, stem cell-like memory, regulatory, central memory and naive CD4+ cells were sorted. Study results and limitations: In these data, an HLA type influence on TCRB rearrangement remained unresolved.

The CDR3 has 16 residues. From germline, CDR1 is SGHAT and CDR2 FQNNGV. J gave up 3 bases and V 1 base, and 9 bases lay outside the gene matches. Regarding this clone: The antigen remains unidentified.

Source material: stem cell memory CD4+ T cells from blood. The chain joins TRBV11-2 to TRBJ2-7; 7 positions match TRBD2. This clonotype was obtained from a woman in her late teens or twenties in good health. The CDR3 DNA sequence: TGTGCCAGCAGCTTAGCTCCTAGCGGAAGTTTCTACGAGCAGTACTTC. The encoded protein is CASSLAPSGSFYEQYF.